These 28 T cell receptor beta chains were sequenced from one sample in a study of blood T cell repertoires in COVID-19. Clones were sequenced by immunoSEQ multiplex PCR, and TCRdb holds only the in-frame ones, with some missing. This sample has about 200,000 clones; roughly 85% occur once, and the top ten carry roughly 21%. The source material was peripheral blood. Receptors were obtained from a man between 60 and 75 years old with active or convalescent COVID-19.

This chain joins TRBV19 and TRBJ2-7, with a weak D call TRBD2 (6 bases). V lost 2 bases, J lost 2 bases, and 13 bases lay in between. This CDR3 contains 15 residues. In germline, CDR1 is LNHDA, CDR2 SQIVND (reference sequence). The CDR3 DNA is TGTGCCAGTAGTATAACAGCGAGACTAGCCTACGAGCAGTACTTC. Translated, it gives CASSITARLAYEQYF.

Here the CDR3 DNA reads TGTGCCAGCAGTACCGGACAGGGCCTTAATTCACCCCTCCACTTT. It encodes CASSTGQGLNSPLHF. The gene calls are TRBV6-2 or TRBV6-3 and TRBJ1-6, with 8 bases that match TRBD1. CDR1 MNHEY and CDR2 SVGEGT come from the germline V gene. The CDR3 sequence is 15 residues long. The ends lost 5 bases at V and 6 bases at J; junction bases unmatched: 6.

This clone was detected once. V gene TRBV5-1 combines with J gene TRBJ2-2, with D uncertain. V lost 5 bases, J lost 2 bases, and 7 bases lay in between. CDR1 and CDR2 (germline): SGHRS, YFSETQ. The CDR3 has 13 residues. The DNA for the CDR3 is TGCGCCAGCAGAGCCGGTAACACCGGGGAGCTGTTTTTT. Encoded protein: CASRAGNTGELFF. The variable domain in full, completed from reference TRBV5-1 and TRBJ2-2, reads KAGVTQTPRYLIKTRGQQVTLSCSPISGHRSVSWYQQTPGQGLQFLFEYFSETQRNKGNFPGRFSGRQFSNSRSEMNVSTLELGDSALYLCASRAGNTGELFFGEGSRLTVL.

The rearrangement joins TRBV19 to TRBJ1-6; 8 bases are a match to TRBD1. Germline values: CDR1 LNHDA, CDR2 SQIVND (reference sequence). The V gene end was trimmed by 5 bases and the J gene end by 7 bases; junction bases not matched to a gene: 7. This CDR3 contains 15 residues. The CDR3 DNA sequence: TGTGCCAGTAGTCCGACAGGGGTGGTCAATTCACCCCTCCACTTT. This sequence encodes CASSPTGVVNSPLHF.

This chain links TRBV19 with TRBJ2-1; the match to TRBD1 covers 8 bases. CDR1 and CDR2 (germline): LNHDA, SQIVND (reference sequence). CDR3 length: 15 residues. With 5 bases clipped from V and 7 bases from J, the junction kept 10 bases outside the gene matches. The CDR3 region has the DNA TGTGCCAGTAGTTCCTGGACAGGGCCTGGGAATGAGCAGTTCTTC. Translated: CASSSWTGPGNEQFF.

The rearrangement links TRBV5-1 to TRBJ1-2; D unresolved. The CDR3 runs 14 residues. Trimming cost V 0 bases and J 0 bases, with 6 bases left between them. In germline, CDR1 is SGHRS, CDR2 YFSETQ. CDR3 sequence reads: CASSLARSNYGYTF. Written as DNA, the CDR3 is TGCGCCAGCAGCTTGGCCCGGTCTAACTATGGCTACACCTTC. The whole variable domain, filled in from reference TRBV5-1 and TRBJ1-2, reads KAGVTQTPRYLIKTRGQQVTLSCSPISGHRSVSWYQQTPGQGLQFLFEYFSETQRNKGNFPGRFSGRQFSNSRSEMNVSTLELGDSALYLCASSLARSNYGYTFGSGTRLTVV.

The chain uses TRBV5-8 and TRBJ1-4; 7 bases are a match to TRBD1. Germline assignment: CDR1 SGHTS and CDR2 YDEGEE. The CDR3 covers 16 residues. Trimming at V came to 4 bases and at J to 1 base, leaving 7 bases not matched to a gene. This CDR3 reads CASSPGTVLTNEKLFF. The CDR3 nucleotides read TGTGCCAGCAGCCCCGGGACAGTTTTAACTAATGAAAAACTGTTTTTT.

The V and J genes are TRBV10-3 and TRBJ1-2, with D hard to call. This CDR3 region has 12 residues. Germline V gene data show CDR1 as ENHRY and CDR2 as SYGVKD. The V end lost 3 bases, the J end lost 1 base, and 3 bases lay between the germline ends. The CDR3 spells CAISDNNYGYTF. In nucleotides, the CDR3 is TGTGCCATCAGTGATAATAACTATGGCTACACCTTC.

This clone was counted between two and nine times. The V call is TRBV2, the J call TRBJ2-7; 10 bases match TRBD1. V gave up 4 bases and J gave up 7 bases; unmatched junction bases: 7. Looked up from germline, CDR1 is SNHLY and CDR2 is FYNNEI. The CDR3 has 14 residues. The CDR3 DNA follows: TGTGCCAGCAGTGTCGGGACAGGGGCCGGAGAGCAGTACTTC. Its protein product is CASSVGTGAGEQYF.

The V gene is TRBV27, the J gene TRBJ2-5; D possibly corresponds to TRBD2 (7 bases). The CDR3 is made up of 15 amino acids. The germline V gene encodes CDR1 MNHEY and CDR2 SMNVEV (reference sequence). V shed 5 bases and J shed 5 bases, with 18 bases lying between them. CDR3 region: CASSPPGRGAETQYF. DNA of the CDR3: TGTGCCAGCAGTCCGCCGGGACGGGGGGCCGAGACCCAGTACTTC.

The rearrangement links TRBV24-1 to TRBJ1-6; 10 positions agree with TRBD1. The CDR3 totals 17 residues. V dropped 1 base and J dropped 9; count of bases not matched to a gene: 8. CDR1 is KGHDR, CDR2 SFDVKD, per germline. The CDR3 sequence is CATSDFERQGAGSPLHF. CDR3 sequence (DNA): TGTGCCACCAGTGATTTCGAAAGACAGGGGGCGGGTTCACCCCTCCACTTT.

The sample holds many counts of this clone. The rearrangement joins TRBV11-2 to TRBJ1-3; no clear D gene. Trimming took off 8 bases at V and 1 base at J, with 12 bases between the two ends. The CDR3 sequence is 14 residues long. CDR1 is SGHAT and CDR2 is FQNNGV in the germline V gene. The CDR3 protein is CASPFPRSGNTIYF. The CDR3 DNA reads TGTGCCAGCCCCTTCCCCCGGTCTGGAAACACCATATATTTT.

The chain joins TRBV6-1 to TRBJ1-1, with 7 nucleotides matching TRBD1. Germline loops: CDR1 MNHNS, CDR2 SASEGT. CDR3 length equals 16 residues. V shed 2 bases and J 3 bases; nucleotides not matched to a gene: 9. The CDR3 region has the DNA TGTGCCAGCAGTGAACGGGGCAGGGGGTGGGACACTGAAGCTTTCTTT. This sequence encodes CASSERGRGWDTEAFF.

The rearrangement joins TRBV6-5 to TRBJ1-2; 7 bases match TRBD1. The V gene's germline CDR1 is MNHEY and CDR2 SVGAGI. CDR3 length: 15 residues. V dropped 2 bases and J dropped 8; count of bases not matched to a gene: 11. CDR3: CASSYGAGGNGGYTF. The CDR3 coding sequence is TGTGCCAGCAGTTACGGGGCAGGGGGAAATGGAGGCTACACCTTC.

The chain recombines TRBV2 with TRBJ1-2, with D perhaps matching TRBD1 (6 bases). This CDR3 comprises 15 residues. V was cut by 7 bases and J by 4 bases, with 19 bases left in between. Germline CDR1 reads SNHLY; CDR2 reads FYNNEI. CDR3 DNA: TGTGCCAGCACCTGGCCCCGACAGGACATCTATGGCTACACCTTC. This codes for CASTWPRQDIYGYTF.

This clone was seen only a few times. The rearrangement links TRBV14 to TRBJ2-1, with 7 positions matching TRBD2. CDR1 is SGHDN and CDR2 is FVKESK in the germline V gene. Unmatched junction bases numbered 12, after V lost 5 bases and J lost 5 bases. The CDR3 spans 16 residues. CDR3 DNA sequence: TGTGCCAGCAGCAAAGGACTAGGGGAATTGGACAATGAGCAGTTCTTC. Protein product: CASSKGLGELDNEQFF.

This rearrangement joins TRBV5-4 to TRBJ1-2; no reliable D call. The CDR3 length is 15 residues. The germline V and J ends were trimmed by 3 bases and 0 bases, with 12 bases remaining between them. The germline V gene has CDR1 SGHNT and CDR2 YYREEE (reference sequence). DNA for the CDR3: TGTGCCAGCAGCTATGGGCAAGCACCTAACTATGGCTACACCTTC. Its protein product is CASSYGQAPNYGYTF.

As regards this clone: At the DNA level, this CDR3 is encoded by other sequences in the same sample as well. The chain uses TRBV9 and TRBJ2-7; TRBD1 agrees at 8 bases. Germline V CDR1 and CDR2: SGDLS, YYNGEE. V dropped 8 bases and J dropped 6; count of bases not matched to a gene: 19. The length of the CDR3 is 16 residues. This chain's CDR3 is CASSSGDRGSIIEQYF. In DNA, the CDR3 is TGTGCCAGTAGCTCAGGCGACAGGGGTTCCATCATCGAGCAGTACTTC. Looking up the rest from reference TRBV9 and TRBJ2-7 gives the full variable domain: DSGVTQTPKHLITATGQRVTLRCSPRSGDLSVYWYQQSLDQGLQFLIQYYNGEERAKGNILERFSAQQFPDLHSELNLSSLELGDSALYFCASSSGDRGSIIEQYFGPGTRLTVT.

This chain uses TRBV5-1 with TRBJ2-7; 14 bases are a match to TRBD2. Trimming removed 0 bases from V and 6 bases from J; junction bases left unmatched: 14. The CDR3 length is 19 residues. Germline values: CDR1 SGHRS, CDR2 YFSETQ. CDR3 DNA sequence: TGCGCCAGCAGCTTGGGCCTCCTCGGACTAGCGGGGGGTAGGCGCGAGCAGTACTTC. Protein product: CASSLGLLGLAGGRREQYF.

The V call is TRBV2, the J call TRBJ2-2; no reliable D call. There are 13 residues in the CDR3. The germline CDR1 and CDR2 sequences are SNHLY and FYNNEI. Trimming left V 7 bases short and J 0 bases short, with 6 bases between. CDR3 amino acids: CASTSANTGELFF. CDR3 bases: TGTGCCAGCACCTCCGCGAACACCGGGGAGCTGTTTTTT.

This chain connects TRBV21-1 to TRBJ1-2. TRBV21-1 represents a pseudogene. This CDR3 region has 17 residues. This CDR3 is CASSKRLVPVQIYGYTF. The CDR3 nucleotides are TGTGCCAGCAGCAAAAGATTGGTACCGGTCCAAATCTATGGCTACACCTTC.

This clone was counted between two and nine times. V gene TRBV15 combines with J gene TRBJ1-2; D possibly corresponds to TRBD1 (6 bases). V lost 5 bases, J lost 1 base, and 11 bases lay in between. The CDR3 totals 14 residues. Germline V gene data show CDR1 as LNHNV and CDR2 as YYDKDF (reference sequence). CDR3 region: CATSPDSINYGYTF. The CDR3 DNA follows: TGTGCCACCAGCCCGGACAGTATTAACTATGGCTACACCTTC.

The gene calls are TRBV3-1 (or the pseudogene TRBV3-2) and TRBJ2-2; no clear D gene. The CDR3 spans 15 residues. Trimming shortened V by 6 bases and J by 0 bases, and 11 bases separated the two germline ends. Germline V CDR1 and CDR2: LGHDT, YNNKEL (reference sequence). The CDR3 sequence is CASSTVAANTGELFF. The CDR3, as DNA: TGTGCCAGCAGTACCGTGGCCGCGAACACCGGGGAGCTGTTTTTT.

This chain uses TRBV5-1 with TRBJ1-4; 9 nucleotides align to TRBD1. The germline gives CDR1 SGHRS, CDR2 YFSETQ. The V and J ends lost 3 bases and 7 bases, in that order; junction bases with no gene match: 7. The CDR3 is made up of 15 amino acids. The CDR3 protein is CASSSGQGVGEKLFF. CDR3 bases: TGCGCCAGCAGCTCGGGACAGGGCGTAGGTGAAAAACTGTTTTTT.

This rearrangement joins TRBV6-5 to TRBJ2-7; 13 bases map to TRBD2. After removal of 2 bases from V and 7 bases from J, the junction contained 8 bases not matched to a gene. This CDR3 spans 16 amino acids. Germline V gene sequence: CDR1 MNHEY, CDR2 SVGAGI. The CDR3 reads CASSYRTSGGRWEQYF. The CDR3 DNA is TGTGCCAGCAGTTACCGGACTAGCGGGGGACGGTGGGAGCAGTACTTC.

The rearrangement links TRBV18 to TRBJ1-6; a weak D match, TRBD1 (6 bases). Germline loops: CDR1 KGHSH, CDR2 LQKENI. This CDR3 spans 15 amino acids. Trimming removed 1 base at V and 7 bases at J, with 11 bases between. The CDR3 nucleotides are TGTGCCAGCTCACCACGGACAGTCGACAATTCACCCCTCCACTTT. It specifies CASSPRTVDNSPLHF. Full variable domain (rest looked up from reference TRBV18 and TRBJ1-6): NAGVMQNPRHLVRRRGQEARLRCSPMKGHSHVYWYRQLPEEGLKFMVYLQKENIIDESGMPKERFSAEFPKEGPSILRIQQVVRGDSAAYFCASSPRTVDNSPLHFGNGTRLTVT.

The V and J genes are TRBV14 and TRBJ2-5; 8 bases are a match to TRBD2. V dropped 2 bases and J dropped 7; count of bases not matched to a gene: 3. CDR3 length equals 13 residues. Germline V CDR1 and CDR2: SGHDN, FVKESK. This CDR3 is CASSQTLAGTQYF. The DNA of the CDR3 is TGTGCCAGCAGCCAAACCCTAGCGGGGACCCAGTACTTC.

The chain joins TRBV18 to TRBJ1-2; D is perhaps TRBD1 (6 bases). Between the trimmed V and J ends, which lost 1 base and 8 bases, there was a span of 11 bases. CDR1 and CDR2 (germline): KGHSH, LQKENI. CDR3 length: 13 residues. The CDR3 nucleotides read TGTGCCAGCTCACCACGACAGGTCGACGGCTACACCTTC. Translating gives CASSPRQVDGYTF.